The sequence of this TCR beta chain was determined in a study of control samples from healthy donors and cancer patients. Produced via immunoSEQ multiplex PCR; TCRdb's table is partial and in-frame only. Altogether 150,000 to 200,000 clones are present, 80% to 90% being singletons, with the ten largest covering nearly 5%. The CDR3 covers 16 residues. Trimming pared 7 bases from V and 2 bases from J, leaving 20 bases between. Germline CDR1 and CDR2: MGHRA and YSYEKL. This receptor was obtained from a woman aged 25 to 39 in good health. Material for sequencing was blood. The rearrangement uses TRBV4-1 and TRBJ1-1, with a possible D match to TRBD1 (5 bases). CDR3 in DNA: TGCGCCAGCAACCTCGCCTGGGGCAGGGCTAACACTGAAGCTTTCTTT. It encodes CASNLAWGRANTEAFF.